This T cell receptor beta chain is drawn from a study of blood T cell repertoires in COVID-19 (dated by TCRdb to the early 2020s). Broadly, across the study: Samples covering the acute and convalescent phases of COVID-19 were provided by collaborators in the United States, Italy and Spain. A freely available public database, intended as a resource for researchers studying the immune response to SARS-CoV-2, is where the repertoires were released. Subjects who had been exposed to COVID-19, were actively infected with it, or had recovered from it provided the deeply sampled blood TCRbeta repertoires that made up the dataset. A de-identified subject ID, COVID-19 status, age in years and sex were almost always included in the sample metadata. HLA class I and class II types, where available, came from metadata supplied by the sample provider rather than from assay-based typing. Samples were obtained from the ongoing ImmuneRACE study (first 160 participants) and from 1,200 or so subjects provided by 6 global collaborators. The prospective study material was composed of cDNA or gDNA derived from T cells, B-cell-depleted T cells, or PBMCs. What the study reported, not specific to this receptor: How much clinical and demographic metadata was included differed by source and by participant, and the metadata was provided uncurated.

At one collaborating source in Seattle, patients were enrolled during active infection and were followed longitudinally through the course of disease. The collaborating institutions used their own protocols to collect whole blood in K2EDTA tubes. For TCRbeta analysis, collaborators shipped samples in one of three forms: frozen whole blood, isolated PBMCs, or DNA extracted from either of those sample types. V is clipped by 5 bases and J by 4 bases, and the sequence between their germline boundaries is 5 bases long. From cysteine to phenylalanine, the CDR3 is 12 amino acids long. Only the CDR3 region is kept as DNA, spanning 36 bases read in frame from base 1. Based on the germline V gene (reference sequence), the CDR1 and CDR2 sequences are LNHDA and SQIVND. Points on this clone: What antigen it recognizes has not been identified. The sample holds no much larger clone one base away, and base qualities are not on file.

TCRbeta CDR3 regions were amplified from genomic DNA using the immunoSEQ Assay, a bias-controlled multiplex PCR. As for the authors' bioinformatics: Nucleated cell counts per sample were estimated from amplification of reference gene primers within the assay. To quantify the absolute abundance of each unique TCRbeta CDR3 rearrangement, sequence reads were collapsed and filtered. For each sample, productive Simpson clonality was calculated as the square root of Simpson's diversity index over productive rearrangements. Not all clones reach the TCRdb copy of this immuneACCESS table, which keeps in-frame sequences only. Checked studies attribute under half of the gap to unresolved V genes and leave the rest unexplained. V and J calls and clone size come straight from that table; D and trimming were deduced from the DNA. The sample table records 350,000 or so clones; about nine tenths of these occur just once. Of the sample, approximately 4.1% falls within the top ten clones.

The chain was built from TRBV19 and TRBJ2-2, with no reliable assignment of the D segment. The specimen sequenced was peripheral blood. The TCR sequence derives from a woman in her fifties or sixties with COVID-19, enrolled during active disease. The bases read TGTGCCAGTAGTCTTCTCACCGGGGAGCTGTTTTTT. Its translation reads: CASSLLTGELFF.